One and the same sample provided the 9 T cell receptor beta chains below, sequenced in a study of blood T cell repertoires in COVID-19. Measured with immunoSEQ multiplex PCR; TCRdb has only the in-frame clones, and not every one. The repertoire holds over 150,000 clones, with about 86% as singletons. The sample consisted of peripheral blood. The receptors shown here come from a man between 50 and 59 years old with active or convalescent COVID-19.

The J gene is TRBJ1-1, the V gene TRBV5-4; 8 bases agree with TRBD1. The V gene's germline CDR1 is SGHNT and CDR2 YYREEE (reference sequence). The ends lost 6 bases at V and 0 bases at J; junction bases unmatched: 10. This CDR3 is 16 amino acids long. The CDR3 DNA reads as TGTGCCAGCACTTATGCAGGGGGCCCTTTGAACACTGAAGCTTTCTTT. This encodes CASTYAGGPLNTEAFF.

J is TRBJ1-6 and V is TRBV9; D is uncertain. The CDR3 spans 15 residues. CDR1 is SGDLS and CDR2 is YYNGEE in the germline V gene. The V end lost 3 bases, the J end lost 9 bases, and 16 bases lay between the germline ends. CDR3 loop: CASSGGGGLGSPLHF. CDR3 nucleotides: TGTGCCAGCAGCGGGGGTGGAGGGCTCGGTTCACCCCTCCACTTT.

This chain uses TRBV21-1 with TRBJ2-7; the table's D call of TRBD1 was not tested on the DNA. TRBV21-1 is a pseudogene. This CDR3 spans 15 amino acids. CDR3 in amino acids: CASSTNQGPPYEQYF. The CDR3 coding sequence is TGTGCCAGCAGCACGAATCAGGGGCCCCCTTACGAGCAGTACTTC.

The chain combines TRBV29-1 with TRBJ2-2, with TRBD1 identical over 7 bases. The CDR3 length is 15 residues. Trimming at V came to 4 bases and at J to 2 bases, leaving 7 bases not matched to a gene. CDR1 is SQVTM, CDR2 ANQGSEA, per germline. CDR3 DNA: TGCAGCGTTGGGGGACAGACTATTAACACCGGGGAGCTGTTTTTT. It codes for CSVGGQTINTGELFF.

The chain is built from TRBV2 and TRBJ1-4; 8 positions agree with TRBD1. In germline, CDR1 is SNHLY, CDR2 FYNNEI. V shed 4 bases and J 7 bases; nucleotides not matched to a gene: 5. The CDR3 length is 14 residues. The CDR3 bases are TGTGCCAGCAGTGGGAGGACAGGGCGTGAAAAACTGTTTTTT. Its protein product is CASSGRTGREKLFF.

The chain is built from TRBV19 and TRBJ2-7, with 7 bases matching TRBD2. Germline assignment: CDR1 LNHDA and CDR2 SQIVND (reference sequence). The CDR3 totals 15 residues. Trimming cost V 1 base and J 3 bases; bases outside gene matches: 6. DNA for the CDR3: TGTGCCAGTAGTATAGTCGCGGGAGCTTACTACGAGCAGTACTTC. It translates to CASSIVAGAYYEQYF.

This chain uses TRBV7-3 with TRBJ2-5, with D possibly being TRBD2 (6 bases). CDR1 SGHTA and CDR2 FQGTGA come from the germline V gene. The CDR3 sequence is 17 residues long. The V end lost 1 base, the J end lost 4 bases, and 19 bases lay between the germline ends. The CDR3 loop reads CASSLIVRGGVTETQYF. In nucleotides, the CDR3 is TGTGCCAGCAGCTTAATTGTCCGGGGCGGGGTTACAGAGACCCAGTACTTC.

This chain joins TRBV7-3 and TRBJ2-3, with 7 nucleotides matching TRBD1. Germline lookup yields CDR1 SGHTA and CDR2 FQGTGA. This CDR3 spans 14 amino acids. The V segment lost 0 bases and the J segment 9 bases; nucleotides outside the gene matches: 6. The CDR3 DNA sequence: TGTGCCAGCAGCTTAACGGGCGGACAGGTAACGCAGTATTTT. It codes for CASSLTGGQVTQYF.

This sequence joins TRBV5-1 and TRBJ2-5, with TRBD1 matching over 7 bases. Germline V gene sequence: CDR1 SGHRS, CDR2 YFSETQ. This CDR3 has 15 amino acids. J was trimmed by 4 bases and V by 2 bases; bases with no gene match: 8. For the CDR3, the DNA is TGCGCCAGCAGCTTAAGGGGGCCCGTGGGAGAGACCCAGTACTTC. Translating it yields CASSLRGPVGETQYF.